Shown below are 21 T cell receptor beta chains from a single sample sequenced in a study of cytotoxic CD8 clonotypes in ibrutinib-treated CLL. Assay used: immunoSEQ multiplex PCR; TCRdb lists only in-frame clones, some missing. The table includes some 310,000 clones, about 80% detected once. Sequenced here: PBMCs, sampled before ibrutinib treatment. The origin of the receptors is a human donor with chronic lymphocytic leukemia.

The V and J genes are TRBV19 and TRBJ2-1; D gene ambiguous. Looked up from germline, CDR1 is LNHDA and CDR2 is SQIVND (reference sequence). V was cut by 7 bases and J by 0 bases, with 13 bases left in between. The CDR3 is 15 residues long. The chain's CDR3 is CASTQDQSSYNEQFF. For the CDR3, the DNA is TGTGCCAGTACCCAAGACCAGAGCTCCTACAATGAGCAGTTCTTC.

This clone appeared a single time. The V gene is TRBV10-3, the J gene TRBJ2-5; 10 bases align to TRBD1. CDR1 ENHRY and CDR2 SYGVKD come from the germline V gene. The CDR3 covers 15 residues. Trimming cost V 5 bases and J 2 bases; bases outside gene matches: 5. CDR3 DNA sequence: TGTGCCATCAGTCAGGACAGGGGGGTTCAAGAGACCCAGTACTTC. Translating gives CAISQDRGVQETQYF.

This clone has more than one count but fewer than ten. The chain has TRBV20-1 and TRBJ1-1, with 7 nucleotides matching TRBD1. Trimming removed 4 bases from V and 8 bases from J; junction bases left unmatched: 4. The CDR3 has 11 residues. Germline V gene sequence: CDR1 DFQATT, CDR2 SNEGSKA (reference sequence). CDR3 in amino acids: CSAIEQGEAFF. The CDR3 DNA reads TGCAGTGCTATTGAACAGGGGGAAGCTTTCTTT.

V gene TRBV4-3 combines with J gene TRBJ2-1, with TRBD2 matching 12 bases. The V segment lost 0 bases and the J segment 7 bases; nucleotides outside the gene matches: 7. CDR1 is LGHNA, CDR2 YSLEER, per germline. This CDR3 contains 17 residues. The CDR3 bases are TGCGCCAGCAGCCAAGATTCACTAGCGGGAGGTCGAAATGAGCAGTTCTTC. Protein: CASSQDSLAGGRNEQFF.

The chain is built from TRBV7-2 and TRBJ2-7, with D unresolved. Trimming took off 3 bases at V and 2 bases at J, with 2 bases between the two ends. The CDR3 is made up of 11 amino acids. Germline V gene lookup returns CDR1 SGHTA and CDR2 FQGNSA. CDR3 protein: CASSFPYEQYF. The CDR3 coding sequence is TGTGCCAGCAGCTTTCCCTACGAGCAGTACTTC. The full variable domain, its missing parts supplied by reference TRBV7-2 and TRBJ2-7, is GAGVSQSPSNKVTEKGKDVELRCDPISGHTALYWYRQSLGQGLEFLIYFQGNSAPDKSGLPSDRFSAERTGGSVSTLTIQRTQQEDSAVYLCASSFPYEQYFGPGTRLTVT.

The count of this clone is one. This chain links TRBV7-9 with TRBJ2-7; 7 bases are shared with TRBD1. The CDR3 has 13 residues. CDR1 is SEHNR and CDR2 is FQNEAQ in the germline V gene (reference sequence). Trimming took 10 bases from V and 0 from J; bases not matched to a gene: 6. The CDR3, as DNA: TGTGCCACTACAGGGGCCAGCTCCTACGAGCAGTACTTC. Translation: CATTGASSYEQYF.

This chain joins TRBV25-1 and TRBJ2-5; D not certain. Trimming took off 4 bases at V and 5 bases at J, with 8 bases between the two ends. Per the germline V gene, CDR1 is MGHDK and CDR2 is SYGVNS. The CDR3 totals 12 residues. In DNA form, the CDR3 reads TGTGCCAGCAGTGGCCCTTGGGAGACCCAGTACTTC. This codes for CASSGPWETQYF.

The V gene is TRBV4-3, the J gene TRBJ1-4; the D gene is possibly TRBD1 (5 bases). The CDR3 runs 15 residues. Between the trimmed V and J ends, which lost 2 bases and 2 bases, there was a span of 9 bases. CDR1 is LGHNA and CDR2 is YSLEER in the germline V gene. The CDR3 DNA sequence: TGCGCCAGCAGCCAAACGACAGCCACTAATGAAAAACTGTTTTTT. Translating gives CASSQTTATNEKLFF.

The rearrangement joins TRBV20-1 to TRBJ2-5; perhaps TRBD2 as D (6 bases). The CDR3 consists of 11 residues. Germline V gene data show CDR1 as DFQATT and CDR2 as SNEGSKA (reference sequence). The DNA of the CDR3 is TGCAGAGGAGGGGATGCGGAGACCCAGTACTTC. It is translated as CRGGDAETQYF.

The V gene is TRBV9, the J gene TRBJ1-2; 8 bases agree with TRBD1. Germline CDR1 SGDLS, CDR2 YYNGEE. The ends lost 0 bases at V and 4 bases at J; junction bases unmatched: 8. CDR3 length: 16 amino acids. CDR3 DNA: TGTGCCAGCAGCGTAGGCGCAGGGGGCGCCGGCTATGGCTACACCTTC. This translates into CASSVGAGGAGYGYTF. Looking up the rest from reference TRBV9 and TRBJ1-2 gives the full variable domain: DSGVTQTPKHLITATGQRVTLRCSPRSGDLSVYWYQQSLDQGLQFLIQYYNGEERAKGNILERFSAQQFPDLHSELNLSSLELGDSALYFCASSVGAGGAGYGYTFGSGTRLTVV.

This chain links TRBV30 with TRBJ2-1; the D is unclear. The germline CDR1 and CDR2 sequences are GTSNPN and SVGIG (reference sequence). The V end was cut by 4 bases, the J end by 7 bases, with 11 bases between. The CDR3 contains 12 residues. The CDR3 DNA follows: TGTGCCTGGAAAGACCTGGGGAATGAGCAGTTCTTC. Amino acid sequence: CAWKDLGNEQFF.

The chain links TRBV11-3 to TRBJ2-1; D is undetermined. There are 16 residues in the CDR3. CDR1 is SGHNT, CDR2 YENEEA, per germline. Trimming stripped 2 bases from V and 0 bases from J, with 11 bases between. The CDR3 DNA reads TGTGCCAGCAGCTTAAAGGCCACTAACTCCTACAATGAGCAGTTCTTC. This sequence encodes CASSLKATNSYNEQFF. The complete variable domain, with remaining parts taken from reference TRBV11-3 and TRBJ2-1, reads EAGVVQSPRYKIIEKKQPVAFWCNPISGHNTLYWYLQNLGQGPELLIRYENEEAVDDSQLPKDRFSAERLKGVDSTLKIQPAELGDSAVYLCASSLKATNSYNEQFFGPGTRLTVL.

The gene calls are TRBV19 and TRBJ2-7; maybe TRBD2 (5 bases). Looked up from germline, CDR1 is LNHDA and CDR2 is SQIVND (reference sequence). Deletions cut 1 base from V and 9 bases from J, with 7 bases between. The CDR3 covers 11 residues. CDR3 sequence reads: CASSIGGLQYF. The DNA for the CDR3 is TGTGCCAGTAGTATAGGAGGGTTGCAGTACTTC. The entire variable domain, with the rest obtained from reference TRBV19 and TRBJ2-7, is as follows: DGGITQSPKYLFRKEGQNVTLSCEQNLNHDAMYWYRQDPGQGLRLIYYSQIVNDFQKGDIAEGYSVSREKKESFPLTVTSAQKNPTAFYLCASSIGGLQYFGPGTRLTVT.

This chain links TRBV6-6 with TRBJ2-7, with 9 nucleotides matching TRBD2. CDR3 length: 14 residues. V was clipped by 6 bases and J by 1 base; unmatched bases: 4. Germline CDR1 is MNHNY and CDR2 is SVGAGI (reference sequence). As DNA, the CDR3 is TGTGCCAGCAGACGGACTAGCGAGTCCTACGAGCAGTACTTC. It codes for CASRRTSESYEQYF.

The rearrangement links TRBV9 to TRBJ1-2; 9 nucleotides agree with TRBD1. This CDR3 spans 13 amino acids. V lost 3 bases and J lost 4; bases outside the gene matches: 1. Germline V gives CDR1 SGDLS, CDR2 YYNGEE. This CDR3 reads CASSATGGYGYTF. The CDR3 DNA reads TGTGCCAGCAGCGCGACAGGGGGCTATGGCTACACCTTC.

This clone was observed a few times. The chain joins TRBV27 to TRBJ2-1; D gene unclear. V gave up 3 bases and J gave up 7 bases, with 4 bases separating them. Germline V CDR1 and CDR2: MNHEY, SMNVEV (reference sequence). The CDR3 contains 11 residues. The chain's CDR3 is CASSFQNEQFF. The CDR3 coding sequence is TGTGCCAGCAGTTTCCAAAATGAGCAGTTCTTC.

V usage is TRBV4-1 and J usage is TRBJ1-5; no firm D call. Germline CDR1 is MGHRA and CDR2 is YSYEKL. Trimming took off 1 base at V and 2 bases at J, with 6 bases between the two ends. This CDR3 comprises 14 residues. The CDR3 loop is CASSQVVGNQPQHF. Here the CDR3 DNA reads TGCGCCAGCAGCCAAGTTGTTGGCAATCAGCCCCAGCATTTT.

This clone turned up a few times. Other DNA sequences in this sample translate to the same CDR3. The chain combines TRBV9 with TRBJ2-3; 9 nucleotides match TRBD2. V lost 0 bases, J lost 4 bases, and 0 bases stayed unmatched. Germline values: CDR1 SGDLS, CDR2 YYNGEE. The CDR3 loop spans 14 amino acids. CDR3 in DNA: TGTGCCAGCAGCGTAGTAGCGGGAGCAGATACGCAGTATTTT. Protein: CASSVVAGADTQYF. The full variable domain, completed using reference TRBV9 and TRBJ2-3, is DSGVTQTPKHLITATGQRVTLRCSPRSGDLSVYWYQQSLDQGLQFLIQYYNGEERAKGNILERFSAQQFPDLHSELNLSSLELGDSALYFCASSVVAGADTQYFGPGTRLTVL.

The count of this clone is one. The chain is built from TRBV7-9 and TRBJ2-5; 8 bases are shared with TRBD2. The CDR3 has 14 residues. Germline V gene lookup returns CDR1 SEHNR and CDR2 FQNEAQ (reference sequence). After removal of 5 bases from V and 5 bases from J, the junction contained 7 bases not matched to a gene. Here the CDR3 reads CASSPQAGVETQYF. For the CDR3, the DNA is TGTGCCAGCAGCCCCCAAGCGGGAGTGGAGACCCAGTACTTC.

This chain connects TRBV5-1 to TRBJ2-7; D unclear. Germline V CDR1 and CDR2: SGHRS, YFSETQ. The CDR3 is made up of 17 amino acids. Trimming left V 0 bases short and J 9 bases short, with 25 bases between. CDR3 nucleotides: TGCGCCAGCAGCTTGGATCTCCGCCCCACTGAGTACGAGCGGCAGTACTTC. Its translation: CASSLDLRPTEYERQYF.

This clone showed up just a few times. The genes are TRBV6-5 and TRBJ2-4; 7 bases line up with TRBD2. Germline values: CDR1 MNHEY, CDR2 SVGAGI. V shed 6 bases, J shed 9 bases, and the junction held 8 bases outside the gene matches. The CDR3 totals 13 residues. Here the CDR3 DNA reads TGTGCCAGCAGAACTCGGGACTATGGCATTCAGTACTTC. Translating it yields CASRTRDYGIQYF.